This entry lists 18 T cell receptor beta chains sequenced from one sample in a study of blood T cell repertoires in COVID-19 (dated by TCRdb to 2020 to 2021). The protocol used for the library was the immunoSEQ multiplex PCR assay. Sourced from immuneACCESS, this table was stored by TCRdb with only in-frame sequences that have V and J called. A share of the clones is absent; for the studies checked, an unresolved V gene accounts for under half, and the remainder has no known explanation. The sample table holds roughly 250,000 clones, of which around 81% were seen once. The ten top clones hold about a sixth of the sample. The sample consisted of peripheral blood. Receptors were obtained from a person aged 65 to 85 with COVID-19, enrolled during active disease.

The chain employs TRBV4-3 and TRBJ1-2; 7 bases line up with TRBD1. The germline V gene has CDR1 LGHNA and CDR2 YSLEER. The CDR3 loop spans 16 amino acids. V shed 1 base, J shed 5 bases, and the junction held 10 bases outside the gene matches. CDR3 DNA: TGCGCCAGCAGCCAAGGACACAGGGGTTTAGGGTATGGCTACACCTTC. Amino acid sequence: CASSQGHRGLGYGYTF.

The genes are TRBV5-6 and TRBJ2-3; D may be TRBD2 (6 bases). Between the trimmed V and J ends, which lost 0 bases and 0 bases, there was a span of 11 bases. Germline values: CDR1 SGHDT, CDR2 YYEEEE. The CDR3 is 16 amino acids. In DNA, the CDR3 is TGTGCCAGCAGCTTGGGTGGCGGGGCGAGCACAGATACGCAGTATTTT. Residues: CASSLGGGASTDTQYF.

The chain combines TRBV14 with TRBJ2-2; TRBD1 matches at 7 bases. Germline V CDR1 and CDR2: SGHDN, FVKESK. V was clipped by 3 bases and J by 6 bases; unmatched bases: 4. This CDR3 is 14 amino acids long. The CDR3 nucleotides read TGTGCCAGCAGCCAGGACAGGAGGTCCGGGGAGCTGTTTTTT. Its translation is CASSQDRRSGELFF.

This chain connects TRBV4-1 to TRBJ2-1, with TRBD1 as a possible D gene (5 bases). CDR3 size: 18 residues. Per germline, CDR1 MGHRA and CDR2 YSYEKL. The V end lost 0 bases, the J end lost 4 bases, and 19 bases lay between the germline ends. Here the CDR3 DNA reads TGCGCCAGCAGCCAAGATGACGGTGGGCAGGGTTTATACAATGAGCAGTTCTTC. It encodes CASSQDDGGQGLYNEQFF.

Only a few counts were recorded for this clone. This rearrangement joins TRBV19 to TRBJ1-5; D may be TRBD1 (5 bases). Trimming left V 6 bases short and J 2 bases short, with 14 bases between. This CDR3 spans 15 amino acids. CDR1 and CDR2 from the germline V gene are LNHDA and SQIVND (reference sequence). The CDR3 DNA is TGTGCCAGTAGCATTCAGGGTGATGGCAATCAGCCCCAGCATTTT. It specifies CASSIQGDGNQPQHF.

This clone occurred once. CDR3 nucleotide sequence: TGTGCCAGCAGCTCCTATGGACAGGTAGATAACTATGGCTACACCTTC. This codes for CASSSYGQVDNYGYTF. V usage is TRBV5-4 and J usage is TRBJ1-2; 7 nucleotides match TRBD1. The trim removed 3 bases at V and 1 base at J, leaving 9 bases unmatched. The CDR3 contains 16 residues. CDR1 is SGHNT, CDR2 YYREEE, per germline (reference sequence).

CDR3 amino acids: CASSRSPPRDTGYRSSGNTIYF. The CDR3 bases are TGTGCCAGCAGCCGCAGCCCACCTCGGGACACGGGTTATCGGTCCTCTGGAAACACCATATATTTT. The V and J genes are TRBV7-6 and TRBJ1-3, with D perhaps matching TRBD1 (6 bases). V was shortened by 5 bases and J by 0 bases, with 32 bases between the two germline ends. The CDR3 runs 22 residues. Per germline, CDR1 SGHVS and CDR2 FNYEAQ. Based on the CDR3 plus reference TRBV7-6 and TRBJ1-3, the full variable domain is GAGVSQSPRYKVTKRGQDVALRCDPISGHVSLYWYRQALGQGPEFLTYFNYEAQQDKSGLPNDRFSAERPEGSISTLTIQRTEQRDSAMYRCASSRSPPRDTGYRSSGNTIYFGEGSWLTVV.

The chain employs TRBV10-3 and TRBJ1-1; 7 nucleotides line up with TRBD1. CDR3 length equals 13 residues. CDR1 is ENHRY, CDR2 SYGVKD, per germline. Losses at the gene ends were 6 bases for V and 3 bases for J; bases not matched to a gene: 4. The CDR3 here is CAISPGQHTEAFF. CDR3 coding DNA: TGTGCCATCAGCCCGGGACAGCACACTGAAGCTTTCTTT.

This clone was recorded only once. The rearrangement links TRBV28 to TRBJ1-3; D gene uncertain. The V end was cut by 3 bases, the J end by 3 bases, with 9 bases between. Germline CDR1 and CDR2: MDHEN and SYDVKM. The CDR3 contains 14 residues. The CDR3 is CASSFAAGGNTIYF. The CDR3 DNA follows: TGTGCCAGCAGTTTTGCAGCAGGTGGAAACACCATATATTTT.

This chain links TRBV18 with TRBJ1-5; TRBD1 agrees at 10 bases. Germline trimming cut 3 bases from V and 8 bases from J; bases unmatched to any gene: 10. The CDR3 has 16 amino acids. Germline V gene lookup returns CDR1 KGHSH and CDR2 LQKENI. CDR3 in amino acids: CASSPSPKTGGEPQHF. The DNA for the CDR3 is TGTGCCAGCTCACCGAGCCCTAAGACAGGGGGCGAGCCCCAGCATTTT.

This clone has more than one count but fewer than ten. V and J are TRBV11-1 and TRBJ1-1; TRBD1 agrees at 9 bases. The CDR3 has 16 residues. After removal of 5 bases from V and 3 bases from J, the junction contained 10 bases not matched to a gene. Germline V gene sequence: CDR1 SGHAT, CDR2 FQDESV (reference sequence). In nucleotides, the CDR3 is TGTGCCAGCAGCGCCCGCCGGACAGGGGAGGACACTGAAGCTTTCTTT. It specifies CASSARRTGEDTEAFF.

The chain recombines TRBV18 with TRBJ1-1; 8 bases align to TRBD1. Trimming cost V 2 bases and J 7 bases; bases outside gene matches: 0. The V gene's germline CDR1 is KGHSH and CDR2 LQKENI. This CDR3 region has 12 residues. CDR3 DNA sequence: TGTGCCAGCTCACCAGGACAGGGTGAAGCTTTCTTT. This sequence encodes CASSPGQGEAFF.

This rearrangement joins TRBV14 to TRBJ1-3; 8 bases align to TRBD1. V was clipped by 1 base and J by 2 bases; unmatched bases: 4. The CDR3 sequence is 16 residues long. The V gene's germline CDR1 is SGHDN and CDR2 FVKESK. CDR3 loop: CASSQVTDRAGNTIYF. In nucleotides, the CDR3 is TGTGCCAGCAGCCAAGTCACGGACAGGGCTGGAAACACCATATATTTT.

V gene TRBV7-3 combines with J gene TRBJ2-7; 10 bases are shared with TRBD1. Losses at the gene ends were 6 bases for V and 7 bases for J; bases not matched to a gene: 6. Germline lookup yields CDR1 SGHTA and CDR2 FQGTGA. The CDR3 contains 13 residues. This CDR3 reads CASSQRGQGEQYF. The CDR3 region has the DNA TGTGCCAGCAGTCAAAGGGGACAGGGGGAGCAGTACTTC.

The chain is built from TRBV7-2 and TRBJ2-3, with unresolved D. Germline loops: CDR1 SGHTA, CDR2 FQGNSA. The CDR3 runs 15 residues. The germline V and J ends were trimmed by 1 base and 7 bases, with 15 bases remaining between them. CDR3 residues: CASSLGGSHSYTQYF. CDR3 DNA: TGTGCCAGCAGCTTAGGAGGCTCACACTCCTATACGCAGTATTTT.

The J gene is TRBJ1-5, the V gene TRBV28; 9 bases agree with TRBD1. The length of the CDR3 is 16 residues. Germline values: CDR1 MDHEN, CDR2 SYDVKM. The V segment lost 6 bases and the J segment 0 bases; nucleotides outside the gene matches: 6. CDR3 DNA sequence: TGTGCCAGCAGACCTGGGACAGGGAATAGCAATCAGCCCCAGCATTTT. Translation: CASRPGTGNSNQPQHF. The entire variable domain, with the rest obtained from reference TRBV28 and TRBJ1-5, is as follows: DVKVTQSSRYLVKRTGEKVFLECVQDMDHENMFWYRQDPGLGLRLIYFSYDVKMKEKGDIPEGYSVSREKKERFSLILESASTNQTSMYLCASRPGTGNSNQPQHFGDGTRLSIL.

V usage is TRBV2 and J usage is TRBJ2-6; D is perhaps TRBD1 (5 bases). V dropped 7 bases and J dropped 1 base, with 20 bases sitting between them. Germline assignment: CDR1 SNHLY and CDR2 FYNNEI. The CDR3 runs 18 residues. This CDR3 reads CASKMGTGFRSGANVLTF. In nucleotides, the CDR3 is TGTGCCAGCAAGATGGGTACAGGATTTCGATCTGGGGCCAACGTCCTGACTTTC.

This clone was picked up one time. This sequence joins TRBV6-5 and TRBJ1-5; a weak D match, TRBD1 (5 bases). With 4 bases removed from V and 6 bases from J, the gap between germline ends came to 13 bases. The CDR3 is 14 residues long. Germline CDR1 reads MNHEY; CDR2 reads SVGAGI. This CDR3 reads CASSFRVSGQPQHF. The CDR3 region has the DNA TGTGCCAGCAGTTTCAGGGTTTCGGGTCAGCCCCAGCATTTT.